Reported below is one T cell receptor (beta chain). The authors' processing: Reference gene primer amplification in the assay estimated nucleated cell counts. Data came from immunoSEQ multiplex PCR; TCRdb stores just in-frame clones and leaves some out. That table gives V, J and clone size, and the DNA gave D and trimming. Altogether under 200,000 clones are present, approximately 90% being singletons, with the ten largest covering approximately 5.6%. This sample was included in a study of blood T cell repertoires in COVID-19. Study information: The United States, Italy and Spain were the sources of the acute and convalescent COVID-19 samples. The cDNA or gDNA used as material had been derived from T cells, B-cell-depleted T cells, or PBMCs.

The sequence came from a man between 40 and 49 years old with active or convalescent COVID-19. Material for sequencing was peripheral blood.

CDR3 coding DNA: TGTGCCATCAAGCCTTCGGGACTAGCGGGGGGAAATGAGCAGTTCTTC. Its translation: CAIKPSGLAGGNEQFF. The chain joins TRBV10-3 to TRBJ2-1; 15 nucleotides line up with TRBD2. CDR3 size: 16 residues. The V and J ends lost 7 bases and 7 bases, in that order; junction bases with no gene match: 8. Germline CDR1 and CDR2: ENHRY and SYGVKD.